This entry describes one T cell receptor beta chain. Authors' processing steps: The assay estimated nucleated cells by amplifying reference gene primers. Profiling relied on immunoSEQ multiplex PCR, and the TCRdb table lists in-frame clones only, not all of them. The V and J calls and clone size are taken from that table; D and trimming were inferred from the DNA. The table has about 240,000 clones, 82% seen once. Germline lookup yields CDR1 MNHEY and CDR2 SVGAGI. V was trimmed by 2 bases and J by 4 bases, leaving 6 bases between them. The CDR3 has 13 residues. The data originate from a study of blood T cell repertoires in COVID-19. As for the study in general: Acute-phase and convalescent COVID-19 samples originated in the United States, Italy and Spain. T cells, B-cell-depleted T cells, or PBMCs supplied cDNA or gDNA.

This clonotype was obtained from a woman between 65 and 79 years old with acute or convalescent COVID-19. The sequenced sample was peripheral blood. The chain links TRBV6-5 to TRBJ2-1; tentatively, D is TRBD1 (5 bases). CDR3 loop: CASSYRGYNEQFF. Written as DNA, the CDR3 is TGTGCCAGCAGTTACAGGGGTTACAATGAGCAGTTCTTC.